A selection of T cell receptor beta chains follows, all from one sample in a study of graft-versus-host responses after intestinal transplantation. Sequencing used immunoSEQ multiplex PCR; TCRdb keeps in-frame clones, though not all of them. The table records 74,000 or so clones, around 92% of them present only once. The sequencing used PBMCs, collected 98 days after intestinal transplantation. The source is a human patient who received an intestinal transplant, so some T cells may come from the graft donor. Each CDR3 is given with its conserved first and last residue. D genes are given only for firm matches. Expanded clones are given a class, and other clones once, few, many or no size at all.

length	V	D	size	J	DNA	CDR3
15	TRBV21-1	-	-	TRBJ2-7	TGTGCCAGCAGCACCAGAGGGCTCATCAACTACGAGCAGTACTTC	CASSTRGLINYEQYF
12	TRBV28	-	-	TRBJ2-1	TGTGCCAGCAGTTTTTTCTACAATGAGCAGTTCTTC	CASSFFYNEQFF
16	TRBV6-5	-	once	TRBJ2-1	TGTGCCAGCAGTTACCAGGGGGGGGCGCGGTACAATGAGCAGTTCTTC	CASSYQGGARYNEQFF
13	TRBV2	-	-	TRBJ2-7	TGTGCCAGCAGTGAAATGGGGGGCTACGAGCAGTACTTC	CASSEMGGYEQYF
13	TRBV27	-	-	TRBJ1-1	TGTGCCAGCAGCGTGGCCAGCGGCACTGAAGCTTTCTTT	CASSVASGTEAFF
17	TRBV19	TRBD2	-	TRBJ2-7	TGTGCCAGTAGTCACAGCCTAGGACTAGCGGGGTCCTACGAGCAGTACTTC	CASSHSLGLAGSYEQYF
16	TRBV7-9	TRBD1	-	TRBJ2-1	TGTGCCAGCAGCTTAGCGACCGGGACAGGGTACAATGAGCAGTTCTTC	CASSLATGTGYNEQFF
13	TRBV11-3	-	-	TRBJ1-2	TGTGCCAGCAGCTTAGGGACTATTTATGGCTACACCTTC	CASSLGTIYGYTF
13	TRBV28	TRBD2	-	TRBJ2-7	TGTGCCAGCAGTGCGGGAGTAAACTACGAGCAGTACTTC	CASSAGVNYEQYF
15	TRBV27	TRBD1	-	TRBJ1-4	TGTGCCAGCAGTTTTGGGACAGGGGGAGGCGAAAAACTGTTTTTT	CASSFGTGGGEKLFF
15	TRBV5-6	-	-	TRBJ2-3	TGTGCCAGCAGCTTGGATACTCTAGGGACAGATACGCAGTATTTT	CASSLDTLGTDTQYF
17	TRBV19	TRBD2	-	TRBJ2-1	TGTGCCAGTAGTATGTTTCACGGGACTAGCGGGGACTATGAGCAGTTCTTC	CASSMFHGTSGDYEQFF
12	TRBV19	-	-	TRBJ2-7	TGTGCCAGTAGTACCAGACCCTACGAGCAGTACTTC	CASSTRPYEQYF
18	TRBV28	TRBD1	-	TRBJ2-2	TGTGCCAGCAGCAGTTGGGACAGGGGGCTTTCGAACACCGGGGAGCTGTTTTTT	CASSSWDRGLSNTGELFF